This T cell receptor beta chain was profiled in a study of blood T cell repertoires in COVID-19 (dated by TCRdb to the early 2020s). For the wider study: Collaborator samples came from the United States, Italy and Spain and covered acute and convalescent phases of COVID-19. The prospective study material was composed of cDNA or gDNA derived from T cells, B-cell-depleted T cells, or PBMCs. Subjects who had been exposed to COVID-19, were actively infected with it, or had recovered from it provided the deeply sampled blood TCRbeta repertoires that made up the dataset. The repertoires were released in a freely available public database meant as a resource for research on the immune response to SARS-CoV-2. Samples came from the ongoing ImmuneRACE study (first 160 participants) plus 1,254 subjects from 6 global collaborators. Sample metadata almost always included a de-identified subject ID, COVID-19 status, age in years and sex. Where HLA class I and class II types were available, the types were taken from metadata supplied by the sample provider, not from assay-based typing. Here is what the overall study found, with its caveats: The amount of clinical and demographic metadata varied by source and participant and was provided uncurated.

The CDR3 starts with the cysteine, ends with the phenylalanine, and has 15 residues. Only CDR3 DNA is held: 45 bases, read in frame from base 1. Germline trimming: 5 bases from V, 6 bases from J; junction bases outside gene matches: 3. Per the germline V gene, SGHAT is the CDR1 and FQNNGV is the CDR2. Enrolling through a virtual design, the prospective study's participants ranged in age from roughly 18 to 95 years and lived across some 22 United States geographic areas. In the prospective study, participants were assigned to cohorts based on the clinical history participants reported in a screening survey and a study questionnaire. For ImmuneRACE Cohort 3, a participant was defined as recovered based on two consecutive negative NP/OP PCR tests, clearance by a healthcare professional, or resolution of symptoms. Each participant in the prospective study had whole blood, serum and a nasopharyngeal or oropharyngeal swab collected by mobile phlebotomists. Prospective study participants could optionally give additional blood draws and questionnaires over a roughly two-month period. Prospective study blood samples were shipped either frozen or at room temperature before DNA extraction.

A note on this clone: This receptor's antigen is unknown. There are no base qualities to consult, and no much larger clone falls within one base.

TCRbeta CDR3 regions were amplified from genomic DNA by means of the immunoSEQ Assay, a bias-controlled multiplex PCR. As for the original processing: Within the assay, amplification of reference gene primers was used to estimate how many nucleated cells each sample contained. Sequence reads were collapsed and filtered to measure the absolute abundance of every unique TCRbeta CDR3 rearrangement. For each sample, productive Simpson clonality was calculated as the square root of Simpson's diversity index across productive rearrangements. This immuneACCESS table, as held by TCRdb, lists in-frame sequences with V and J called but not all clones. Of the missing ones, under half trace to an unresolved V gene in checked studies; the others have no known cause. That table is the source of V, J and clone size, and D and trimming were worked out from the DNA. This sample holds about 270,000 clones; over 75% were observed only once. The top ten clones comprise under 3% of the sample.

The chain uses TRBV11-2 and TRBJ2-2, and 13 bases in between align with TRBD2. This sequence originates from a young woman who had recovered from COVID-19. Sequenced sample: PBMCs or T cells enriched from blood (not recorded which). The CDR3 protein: CASSQGLAGAGELFF. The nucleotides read TGTGCCAGCAGCCAAGGACTAGCGGGGGCCGGGGAGCTGTTTTTT.